This T cell receptor (beta chain) was recovered during a study of Graves' ophthalmopathy and Graves' hyperthyroidism. The table lists this clonotype with many counts. Trimming pared 3 bases from V and 6 bases from J, leaving 20 bases between. This CDR3 is 15 amino acids long. From germline, CDR1 is GTSNPN and CDR2 SVGIG (reference sequence). Beta-chain TCR CDR3 regions were amplified from RNA transcripts. In the first round, RT-PCR was carried out with HTBI primers, and a multiplex PCR formed the second round. TCRdb used MiXCR to reprocess the multiplex PCR reads, holding one entry per CDR3 protein. The sample lists just over 600,000 distinct CDR3 sequences; 22% were seen once. Patients in the hyperthyroidism group, adults aged 18 to 65, were newly diagnosed, under 2 months' duration.

The receptor's source is a woman aged 18-29 years with stable Graves' hyperthyroidism. Some clones in this sample may be carry-over from other donors' samples. The sequenced sample consisted of peripheral blood. V is TRBV30 and J is TRBJ1-1; perhaps TRBD1 as D (5 bases). The CDR3 region is CAWRGRYGLGAEAFF. Here the CDR3 DNA reads TGTGCCTGGAGGGGGAGGTACGGCCTGGGGGCTGAAGCTTTCTTT.